A selection of T cell receptor beta chains follows, all from one sample in a study of circulating and synovial CD4+ cells in juvenile arthritis. Clones were read by immunoSEQ multiplex PCR, and TCRdb kept only the in-frame ones, dropping some. The profile shows approximately 36,000 clones, 94% of them singletons. Sample: CD4+ T cells from blood. The receptor set was obtained from a human donor with juvenile idiopathic arthritis. Both conserved end residues are part of each CDR3.

V,J,CDR3
TRBV7-9,TRBJ1-6,CASSLDRGNSPLHF
TRBV10-3,TRBJ1-1,CATLRADTEAFF
TRBV7-2,TRBJ2-5,CASSTSGGLGETQYF
TRBV19,TRBJ2-1,CASSNLQGHEQFF
TRBV4-2,TRBJ2-7,CASSRDTFYEQYF
TRBV6-5,TRBJ2-2,CASSYPKSGYRELFF
TRBV6-5,TRBJ1-1,CASSAYANTEAFF
TRBV6-5,TRBJ1-2,CASSYRHRGSHGYTF
TRBV7-9,TRBJ2-7,CASSLVAASYEQYF
TRBV5-1,TRBJ2-7,CASSLTSRSYEQYF
TRBV2,TRBJ1-4,CASREQGAREKLFF
TRBV4-1,TRBJ1-2,CASSQVTGNREGVYGYTF
TRBV11-2,TRBJ1-5,CASSLDRGVNQPQHF
TRBV29-1,TRBJ2-7,CSVGTGAYEQYF
TRBV10-3,TRBJ1-3,CAIRGTVSGNTIYF
TRBV5-1,TRBJ2-5,CASREELAVKETQYF
TRBV11-3,TRBJ1-1,CASSWNRDTEAFF
TRBV4-3,TRBJ2-1,CASSQDLAGGSYNEQFF
TRBV5-4,TRBJ2-3,CASSLPTGGTDTQYF
TRBV6-1,TRBJ1-5,CASRAGGGQPQHF
TRBV4-3,TRBJ1-2,CASSQTGTGVPSYGYTF
TRBV15,TRBJ2-2,CATSRDRVGELFF
TRBV5-4,TRBJ1-4,CASSRDRWDEKLFF
TRBV5-6,TRBJ2-2,CASSGTARTGELFF
TRBV2,TRBJ2-1,CASSLRRGNEQFF
TRBV5-4,TRBJ1-4,CASSLSAGRNEKLFF
TRBV5-6,TRBJ1-4,CASSFRGSANEKLFF
TRBV9,TRBJ1-1,CASSVRVGMTEAFF
TRBV4-2,TRBJ2-7,CASSQAGKRGITYEQYF
TRBV5-5,TRBJ2-2,CASSLEGGAGELFF
TRBV11-2,TRBJ1-4,CASSFDRGGEKLFF
TRBV7-2,TRBJ1-6,CASSLVGTDSNSPLHF
TRBV7-9,TRBJ1-3,CASSFWGGKGSGNTIYF
TRBV6-5,TRBJ2-7,CASLTGKHEQYF
TRBV7-8,TRBJ2-7,CASSSSRRIYEQYF
TRBV9,TRBJ1-2,CASSVAVGADGYTF
TRBV7-9,TRBJ1-2,CASSIFPRWGYTF
TRBV4-3,TRBJ2-7,CASSLDRPYEQYF
TRBV30,TRBJ1-6,CAWSAWTDNSPLHF
TRBV30,TRBJ1-6,CAWSEQGWRSYNSPLHF
TRBV7-3,TRBJ2-1,CASSPFAGGNNEQFF
TRBV7-2,TRBJ1-1,CASSTNRVTEAFF
TRBV5-4,TRBJ2-7,CASSSRTVPYEQYF
TRBV29-1,TRBJ1-4,CSVGYRGNEKLFF
TRBV9,TRBJ2-3,CASSVAGGPDTQYF